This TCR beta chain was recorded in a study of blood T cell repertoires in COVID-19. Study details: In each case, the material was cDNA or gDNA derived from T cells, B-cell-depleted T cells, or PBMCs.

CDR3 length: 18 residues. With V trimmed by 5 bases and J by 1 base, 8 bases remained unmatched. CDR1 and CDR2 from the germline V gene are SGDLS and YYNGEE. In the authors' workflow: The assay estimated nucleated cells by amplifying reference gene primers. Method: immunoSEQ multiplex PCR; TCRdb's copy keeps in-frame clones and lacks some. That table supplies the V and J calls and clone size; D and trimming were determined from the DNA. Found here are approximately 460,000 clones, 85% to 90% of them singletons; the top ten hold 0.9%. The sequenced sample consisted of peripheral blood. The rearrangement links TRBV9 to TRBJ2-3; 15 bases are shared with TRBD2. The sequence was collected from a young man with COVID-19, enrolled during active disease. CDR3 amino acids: CASSIGTSGRQGTDTQYF. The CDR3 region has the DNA TGTGCCAGCAGTATCGGGACTAGCGGGAGGCAGGGCACAGATACGCAGTATTTT.